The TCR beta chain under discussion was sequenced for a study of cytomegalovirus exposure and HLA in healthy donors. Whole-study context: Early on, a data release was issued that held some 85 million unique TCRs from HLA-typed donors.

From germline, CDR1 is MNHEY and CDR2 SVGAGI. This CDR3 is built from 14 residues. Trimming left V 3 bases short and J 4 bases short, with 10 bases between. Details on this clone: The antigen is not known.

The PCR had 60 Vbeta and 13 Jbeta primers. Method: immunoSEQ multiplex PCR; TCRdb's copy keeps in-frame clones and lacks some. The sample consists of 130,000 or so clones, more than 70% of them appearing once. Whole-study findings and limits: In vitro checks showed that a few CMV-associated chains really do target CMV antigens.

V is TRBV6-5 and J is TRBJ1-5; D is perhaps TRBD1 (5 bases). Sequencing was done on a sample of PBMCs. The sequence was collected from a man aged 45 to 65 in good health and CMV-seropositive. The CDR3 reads CASSYQQGNQPQHF. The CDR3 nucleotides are TGTGCCAGCAGTTATCAGCAGGGTAATCAGCCCCAGCATTTT.